This TCR beta chain was retrieved from a study of blood T cells in healthy people across ages. A second PCR, run for roughly 7 to 12 cycles, used a sample-barcoded 5' primer plus a J-beta primer mix. TCRdb reanalysed the 5' RACE reads using MiXCR and keeps one entry per CDR3 protein. The data show some 1.5 million distinct CDR3 sequences, roughly 43% seen once. Germline lookup yields CDR1 LGHNA and CDR2 YSLEER. CDR3 length: 16 amino acids. V lost 1 base, J lost 11 bases, and 13 bases stayed unmatched. The sequence came from a woman between 18 and 29 years old in good health. Sequencing was done on a sample of blood. The chain links TRBV4-3 to TRBJ2-5; 10 bases fit TRBD1. The CDR3 region has the DNA TGCGCCAGCAGCCAAGTCATCGGGACAGGGGTATACGGGCAGTACTTC. It specifies CASSQVIGTGVYGQYF.